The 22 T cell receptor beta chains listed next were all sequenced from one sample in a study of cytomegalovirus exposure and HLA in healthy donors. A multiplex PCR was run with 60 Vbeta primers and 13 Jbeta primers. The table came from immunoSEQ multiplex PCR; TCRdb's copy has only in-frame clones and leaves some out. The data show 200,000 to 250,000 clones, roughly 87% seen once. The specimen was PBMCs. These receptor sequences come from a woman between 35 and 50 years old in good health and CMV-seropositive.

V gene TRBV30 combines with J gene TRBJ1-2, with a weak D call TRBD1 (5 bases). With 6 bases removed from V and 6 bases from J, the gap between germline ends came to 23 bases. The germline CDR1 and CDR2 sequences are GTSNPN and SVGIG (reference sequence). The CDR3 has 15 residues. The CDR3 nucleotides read TGTGCCTGTCCAAGGTGGGGGGACGTTTATAATGGCTACACCTTC. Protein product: CACPRWGDVYNGYTF.

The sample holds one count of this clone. CDR3 coding DNA: TGTGCCAGCAGCTTGGGGCAGGTTAATCAGCCCCAGCATTTT. Amino acid sequence: CASSLGQVNQPQHF. The chain links TRBV5-5 to TRBJ1-5; no clear D gene. V lost 0 bases, J lost 4 bases, and 8 bases lay in between. There are 14 residues in the CDR3. Germline V gives CDR1 SGHKS, CDR2 YYEKEE (reference sequence). The full variable domain, with the rest looked up from reference TRBV5-5 and TRBJ1-5, is DAGVTQSPTHLIKTRGQQVTLRCSPISGHKSVSWYQQVLGQGPQFIFQYYEKEERGRGNFPDRFSARQFPNYSSELNVNALLLGDSALYLCASSLGQVNQPQHFGDGTRLSIL.

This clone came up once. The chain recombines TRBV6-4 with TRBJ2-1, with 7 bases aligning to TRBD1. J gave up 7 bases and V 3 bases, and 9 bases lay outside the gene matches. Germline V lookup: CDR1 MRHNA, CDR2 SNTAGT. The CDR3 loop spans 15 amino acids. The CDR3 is CASSEAGGSGNEQFF. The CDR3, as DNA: TGTGCCAGCAGTGAGGCAGGGGGTTCGGGAAATGAGCAGTTCTTC.

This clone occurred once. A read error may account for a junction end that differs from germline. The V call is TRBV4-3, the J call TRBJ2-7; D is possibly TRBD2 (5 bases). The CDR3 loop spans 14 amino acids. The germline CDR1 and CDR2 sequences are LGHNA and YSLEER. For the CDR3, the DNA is TGCGCCAGCAGCCAAGTCGCGGGCTCCTTCGAGCAGTACTTC. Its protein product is CASSQVAGSFEQYF.

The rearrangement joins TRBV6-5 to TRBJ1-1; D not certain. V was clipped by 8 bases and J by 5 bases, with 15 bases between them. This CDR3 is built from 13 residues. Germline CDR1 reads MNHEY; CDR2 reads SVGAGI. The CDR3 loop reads CASYRVGYTEAFF. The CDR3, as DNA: TGTGCCAGCTACCGGGTGGGTTATACTGAAGCTTTCTTT.

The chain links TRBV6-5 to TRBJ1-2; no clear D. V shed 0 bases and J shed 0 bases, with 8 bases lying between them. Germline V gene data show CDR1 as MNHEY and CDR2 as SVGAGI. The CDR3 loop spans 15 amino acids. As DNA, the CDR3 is TGTGCCAGCAGTTACTCACGGTTTTCTAACTATGGCTACACCTTC. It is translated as CASSYSRFSNYGYTF.

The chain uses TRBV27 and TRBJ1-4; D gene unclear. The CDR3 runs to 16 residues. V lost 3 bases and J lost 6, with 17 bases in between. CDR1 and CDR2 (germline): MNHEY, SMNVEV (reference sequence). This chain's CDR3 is CASSFQRLRPHEKLFF. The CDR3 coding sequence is TGTGCCAGCAGTTTCCAGCGACTGAGACCACATGAAAAACTGTTTTTT.

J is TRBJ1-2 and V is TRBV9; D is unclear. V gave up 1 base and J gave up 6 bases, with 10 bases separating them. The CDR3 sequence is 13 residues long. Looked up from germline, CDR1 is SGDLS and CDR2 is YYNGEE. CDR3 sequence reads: CASSVLEGNGYTF. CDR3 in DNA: TGTGCCAGCAGCGTATTAGAGGGAAATGGCTACACCTTC. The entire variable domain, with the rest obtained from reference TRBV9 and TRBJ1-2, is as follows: DSGVTQTPKHLITATGQRVTLRCSPRSGDLSVYWYQQSLDQGLQFLIQYYNGEERAKGNILERFSAQQFPDLHSELNLSSLELGDSALYFCASSVLEGNGYTFGSGTRLTVV.

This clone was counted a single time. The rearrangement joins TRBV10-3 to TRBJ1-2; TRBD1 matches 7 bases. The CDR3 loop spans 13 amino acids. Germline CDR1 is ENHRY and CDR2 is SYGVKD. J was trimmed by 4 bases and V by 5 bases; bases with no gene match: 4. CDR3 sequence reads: CAISRQGPYGYTF. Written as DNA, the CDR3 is TGTGCCATCAGTAGACAGGGACCCTATGGCTACACCTTC.

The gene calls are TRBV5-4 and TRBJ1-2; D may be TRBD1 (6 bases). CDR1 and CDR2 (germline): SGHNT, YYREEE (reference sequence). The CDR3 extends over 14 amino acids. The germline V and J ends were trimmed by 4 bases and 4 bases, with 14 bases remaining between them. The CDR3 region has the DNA TGTGCCAGCAGCCTAACGACAGGAATCTATGGCTACACCTTC. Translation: CASSLTTGIYGYTF.

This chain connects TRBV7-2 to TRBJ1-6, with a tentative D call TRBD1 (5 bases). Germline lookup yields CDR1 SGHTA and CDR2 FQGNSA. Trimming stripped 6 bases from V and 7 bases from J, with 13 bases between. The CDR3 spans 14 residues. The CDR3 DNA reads TGTGCCAGCAGTTACGGGACTTTCAATTCACCCCTCCACTTT. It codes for CASSYGTFNSPLHF. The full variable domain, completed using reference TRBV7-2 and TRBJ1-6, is GAGVSQSPSNKVTEKGKDVELRCDPISGHTALYWYRQSLGQGLEFLIYFQGNSAPDKSGLPSDRFSAERTGGSVSTLTIQRTQQEDSAVYLCASSYGTFNSPLHFGNGTRLTVT.

The CDR3 DNA reads TGTGCCAGCAGTAGGCGGGAGGGCGGAGAGACCCAGTACTTC. Translating gives CASSRREGGETQYF. The chain couples TRBV28 to TRBJ2-5; TRBD2 matches at 9 bases. Per germline, CDR1 MDHEN and CDR2 SYDVKM. This CDR3 comprises 14 residues. V lost 5 bases, J lost 4 bases, and 5 bases stayed unmatched.

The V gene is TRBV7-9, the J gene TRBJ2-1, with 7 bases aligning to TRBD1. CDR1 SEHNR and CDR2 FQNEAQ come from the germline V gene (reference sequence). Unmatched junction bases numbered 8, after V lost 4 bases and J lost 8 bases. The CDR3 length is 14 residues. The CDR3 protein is CASSSGTASDEQFF. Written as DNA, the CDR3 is TGTGCCAGCAGCTCGGGGACAGCTTCCGATGAGCAGTTCTTC.

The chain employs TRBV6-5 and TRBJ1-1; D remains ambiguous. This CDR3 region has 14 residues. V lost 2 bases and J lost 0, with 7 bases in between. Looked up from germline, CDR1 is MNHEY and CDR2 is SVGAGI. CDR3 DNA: TGTGCCAGCAGTTACGGGCCCCTGAACACTGAAGCTTTCTTT. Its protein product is CASSYGPLNTEAFF.

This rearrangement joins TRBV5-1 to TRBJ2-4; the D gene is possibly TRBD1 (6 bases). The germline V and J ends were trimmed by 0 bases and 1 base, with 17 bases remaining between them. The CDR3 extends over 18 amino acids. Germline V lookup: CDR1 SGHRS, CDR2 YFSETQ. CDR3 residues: CASSLVTTGKGAKNIQYF. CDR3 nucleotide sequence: TGCGCCAGCAGCTTGGTTACAACAGGGAAGGGGGCCAAAAACATTCAGTACTTC.

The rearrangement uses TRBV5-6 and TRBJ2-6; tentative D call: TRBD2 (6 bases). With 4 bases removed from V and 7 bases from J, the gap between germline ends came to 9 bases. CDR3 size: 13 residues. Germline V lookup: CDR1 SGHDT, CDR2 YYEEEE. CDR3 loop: CASSPRGANVLTF. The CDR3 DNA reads TGTGCCAGCAGCCCGCGGGGTGCCAACGTCCTGACTTTC.

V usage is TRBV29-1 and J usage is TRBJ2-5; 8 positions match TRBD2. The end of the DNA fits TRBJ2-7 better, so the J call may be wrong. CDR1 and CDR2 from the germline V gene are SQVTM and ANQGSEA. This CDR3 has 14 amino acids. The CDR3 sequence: CSVEETSDSYEQYF. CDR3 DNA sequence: TGCAGCGTTGAAGAGACTAGCGACTCCTACGAGCAGTACTTC.

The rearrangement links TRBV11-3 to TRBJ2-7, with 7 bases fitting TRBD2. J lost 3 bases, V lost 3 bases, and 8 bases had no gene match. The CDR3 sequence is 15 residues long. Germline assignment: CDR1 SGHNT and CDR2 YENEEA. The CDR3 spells CASSFRPSGNYEQYF. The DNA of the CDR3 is TGTGCCAGCAGCTTCAGGCCTAGCGGAAACTACGAGCAGTACTTC.

The CDR3 DNA sequence: TGTGCCACCAGCAGACTTGACAGGCCCAGATCCTACGAGCAGTACTTC. It encodes CATSRLDRPRSYEQYF. V usage is TRBV15 and J usage is TRBJ2-7, with a weak D call TRBD1 (6 bases). CDR3 size: 16 residues. Germline V gene lookup returns CDR1 LNHNV and CDR2 YYDKDF (reference sequence). V was clipped by 2 bases and J by 1 base, with 15 bases between them.

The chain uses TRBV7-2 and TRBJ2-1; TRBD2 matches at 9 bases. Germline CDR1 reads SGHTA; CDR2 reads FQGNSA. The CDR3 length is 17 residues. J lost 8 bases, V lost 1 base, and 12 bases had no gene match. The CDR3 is CASSLVGSGLASHEQFF. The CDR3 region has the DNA TGTGCCAGCAGCTTAGTCGGGTCGGGACTAGCATCCCATGAGCAGTTCTTC.

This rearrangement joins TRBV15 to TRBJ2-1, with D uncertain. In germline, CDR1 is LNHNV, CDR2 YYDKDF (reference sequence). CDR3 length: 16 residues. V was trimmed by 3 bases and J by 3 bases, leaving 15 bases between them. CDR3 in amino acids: CATSRLEISDYNEQFF. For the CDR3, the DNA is TGTGCCACCAGCAGGCTAGAGATTTCGGACTACAATGAGCAGTTCTTC.

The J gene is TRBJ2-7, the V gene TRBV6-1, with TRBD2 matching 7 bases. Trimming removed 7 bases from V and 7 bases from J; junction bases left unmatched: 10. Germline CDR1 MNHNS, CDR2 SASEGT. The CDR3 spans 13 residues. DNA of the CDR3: TGTGCCAGCAACTCCCGAATCGGGGGGGAGCAGTACTTC. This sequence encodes CASNSRIGGEQYF.